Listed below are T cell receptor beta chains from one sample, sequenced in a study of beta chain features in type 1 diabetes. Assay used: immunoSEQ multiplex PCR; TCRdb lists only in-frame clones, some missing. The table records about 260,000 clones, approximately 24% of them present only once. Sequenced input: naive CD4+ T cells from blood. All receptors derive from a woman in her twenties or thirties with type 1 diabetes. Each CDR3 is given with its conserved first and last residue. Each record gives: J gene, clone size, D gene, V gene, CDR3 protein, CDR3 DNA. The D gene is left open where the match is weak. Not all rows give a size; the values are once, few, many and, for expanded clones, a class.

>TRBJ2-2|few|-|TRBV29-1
CSVQKWEGELFF
TGCAGCGTTCAAAAGTGGGAGGGGGAGCTGTTTTTT
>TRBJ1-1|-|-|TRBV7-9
CASSFRGVNTEAFF
TGTGCCAGCAGCTTCCGGGGGGTGAACACTGAAGCTTTCTTT
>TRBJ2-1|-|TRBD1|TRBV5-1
CASSFLTLRDRGPHEQFF
TGCGCCAGCAGCTTTCTAACCCTACGGGACAGGGGGCCTCATGAGCAGTTCTTC
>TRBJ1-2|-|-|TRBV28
CASTLSEPPNYGYTF
TGTGCCAGCACCCTGTCAGAACCACCTAACTATGGCTACACCTTC
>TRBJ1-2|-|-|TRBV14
CASSQGDYGYTF
TGTGCCAGCAGCCAGGGAGACTATGGCTACACCTTC
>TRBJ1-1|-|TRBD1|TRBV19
CASTLWTGSAAEAFF
TGTGCCAGTACCCTCTGGACAGGGAGCGCAGCTGAAGCTTTCTTT
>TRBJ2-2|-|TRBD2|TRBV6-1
CASKGLAVSTGELFF
TGTGCCAGTAAGGGACTAGCGGTGAGCACCGGGGAGCTGTTTTTT
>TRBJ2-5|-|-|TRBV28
CASSFGGLGETQYF
TGTGCCAGCAGTTTCGGGGGATTAGGAGAGACCCAGTACTTC
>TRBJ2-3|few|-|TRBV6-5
CASSQSGPTDTQYF
TGTGCCAGCAGTCAAAGTGGGCCCACAGATACGCAGTATTTT
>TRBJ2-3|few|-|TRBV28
CASKPAGRRTDTQYF
TGTGCCAGCAAGCCGGCGGGCCGGCGCACAGATACGCAGTATTTT
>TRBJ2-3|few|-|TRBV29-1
CSVRVTDTQYF
TGCAGCGTGAGGGTCACAGATACGCAGTATTTT
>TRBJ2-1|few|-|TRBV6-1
CASSERGQQFF
TGTGCCAGCAGTGAACGAGGGCAGCAGTTCTTC
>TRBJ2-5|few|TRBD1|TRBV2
CASSRWTGQETQYF
TGTGCCAGCAGTAGATGGACAGGGCAAGAGACCCAGTACTTC
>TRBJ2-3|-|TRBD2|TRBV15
CATSPTVAGATDTQYF
TGTGCCACCAGCCCCACCGTAGCGGGAGCGACAGATACGCAGTATTTT
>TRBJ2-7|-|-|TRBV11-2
CASSLLDTSYEQYF
TGTGCCAGCAGCTTACTTGACACCTCCTACGAGCAGTACTTC
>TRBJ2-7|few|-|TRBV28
CASSFWQTYEQYF
TGTGCCAGCAGTTTTTGGCAGACTTACGAGCAGTACTTC
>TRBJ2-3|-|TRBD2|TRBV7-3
CASSLTGTSGSSTDTQYF
TGTGCCAGCAGCTTGACCGGGACTAGCGGGAGCTCTACAGATACGCAGTATTTT
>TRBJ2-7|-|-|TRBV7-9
CASSGGTEQYF
TGTGCCAGCAGCGGGGGGACCGAGCAGTACTTC
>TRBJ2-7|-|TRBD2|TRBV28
CASSSGGRGYEQYF
TGTGCCAGCAGTTCTGGCGGGAGGGGGTACGAGCAGTACTTC
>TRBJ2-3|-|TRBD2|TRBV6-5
CASRPGLAFTDTQYF
TGTGCCAGCAGACCGGGACTAGCATTCACAGATACGCAGTATTTT
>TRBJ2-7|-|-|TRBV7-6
CASSQPGKSGEQYF
TGTGCCAGCAGCCAACCGGGAAAATCGGGGGAGCAGTACTTC
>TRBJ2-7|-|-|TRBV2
CASTPSGVGYEQYF
TGTGCCAGCACCCCTTCAGGGGTCGGCTACGAGCAGTACTTC
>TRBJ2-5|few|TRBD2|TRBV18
CASSPQTSGINVETQYF
TGTGCCAGCTCACCACAGACTAGCGGGATAAACGTAGAGACCCAGTACTTC
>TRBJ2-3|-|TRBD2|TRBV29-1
CSVGTSGDTQYF
TGCAGCGTTGGGACTAGCGGGGATACGCAGTATTTT
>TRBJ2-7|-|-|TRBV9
CASSVAPGVAYEQYF
TGTGCCAGCAGCGTAGCTCCAGGGGTTGCCTACGAGCAGTACTTC
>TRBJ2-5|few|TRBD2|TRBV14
CASSQASGFETQYF
TGTGCCAGCAGCCAAGCTAGCGGGTTTGAGACCCAGTACTTC
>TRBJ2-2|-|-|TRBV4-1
CASSGQAHTGELFF
TGCGCCAGCAGCGGGCAGGCGCACACCGGGGAGCTGTTTTTT
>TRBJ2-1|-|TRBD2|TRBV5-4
CASSRTSGSHNEQFF
TGTGCCAGCAGCAGGACTAGCGGGAGCCACAATGAGCAGTTCTTC
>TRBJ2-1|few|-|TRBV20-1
CSARTYGEQFF
TGCAGTGCTAGAACTTACGGTGAGCAGTTCTTC
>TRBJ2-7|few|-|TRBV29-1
CSVVPSSYEQYF
TGCAGCGTTGTTCCGTCCTCCTACGAGCAGTACTTC
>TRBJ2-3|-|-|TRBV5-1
CASSLDRDADTQYF
TGCGCCAGCAGCTTGGACAGGGATGCAGATACGCAGTATTTT
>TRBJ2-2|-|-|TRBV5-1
CASSFEGNRRSGELFF
TGCGCCAGCAGCTTCGAGGGTAATCGGCGATCCGGGGAGCTGTTTTTT
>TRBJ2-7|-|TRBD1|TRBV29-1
CSVRSGTGTYEQYF
TGCAGCGTTAGATCCGGGACAGGAACCTACGAGCAGTACTTC
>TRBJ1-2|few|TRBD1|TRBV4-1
CASSRPYEDREFHGYTF
TGCGCCAGCAGCAGACCGTACGAGGACAGGGAGTTCCATGGCTACACCTTC
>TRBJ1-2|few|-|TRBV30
CAWSVSVISYGYTF
TGTGCCTGGAGTGTATCAGTAATCTCCTATGGCTACACCTTC
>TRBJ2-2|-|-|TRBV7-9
CASSFGEWSTGELFF
TGTGCCAGCAGCTTTGGAGAGTGGAGCACCGGGGAGCTGTTTTTT
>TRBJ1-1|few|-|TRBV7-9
CASSLGGLNTEAFF
TGTGCCAGCAGCCTCGGAGGGTTGAACACTGAAGCTTTCTTT
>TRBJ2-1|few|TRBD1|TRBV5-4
CASSLRPPGQVLDEQFF
TGTGCCAGCAGTTTACGACCTCCGGGACAGGTGTTGGATGAGCAGTTCTTC
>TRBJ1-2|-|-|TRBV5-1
CASSLARTPNYGYTF
TGCGCCAGCAGCTTGGCTAGGACACCCAACTATGGCTACACCTTC
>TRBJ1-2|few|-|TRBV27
CASSSQGNYGYTF
TGTGCCAGCAGTTCACAGGGTAACTATGGCTACACCTTC
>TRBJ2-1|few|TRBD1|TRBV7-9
CASSLGDRGQFF
TGTGCCAGCAGCTTAGGAGACAGGGGGCAGTTCTTC
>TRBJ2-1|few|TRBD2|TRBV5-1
CASSLRLAGYNEQFF
TGCGCCAGCAGCTTGAGGCTAGCGGGATACAATGAGCAGTTCTTC
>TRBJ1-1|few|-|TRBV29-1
CSVETTGGFTEAFF
TGCAGCGTTGAGACCACCGGGGGATTCACTGAAGCTTTCTTT
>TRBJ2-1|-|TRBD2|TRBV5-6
CASSLAGTSRYNEQFF
TGTGCCAGCAGCTTGGCGGGGACTAGTAGATACAATGAGCAGTTCTTC
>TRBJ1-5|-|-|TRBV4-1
CASSQRGSNQPQHF
TGCGCCAGCAGCCAACGGGGGAGCAATCAGCCCCAGCATTTT
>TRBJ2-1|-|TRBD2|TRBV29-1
CSVLLAGVNEQFF
TGCAGCGTTTTACTAGCGGGAGTCAATGAGCAGTTCTTC
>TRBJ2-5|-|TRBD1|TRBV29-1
CSVAGTGYEETQYF
TGCAGCGTTGCAGGGACAGGGTATGAGGAGACCCAGTACTTC
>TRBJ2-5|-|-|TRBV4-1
CASSTVPETQYF
TGCGCCAGCAGTACGGTCCCGGAGACCCAGTACTTC
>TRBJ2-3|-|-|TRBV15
CATVSGRTDTQYF
TGTGCCACCGTTAGCGGCCGCACAGATACGCAGTATTTT
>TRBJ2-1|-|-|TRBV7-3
CASSFDSHYNEQFF
TGTGCCAGCAGCTTCGACAGCCACTACAATGAGCAGTTCTTC
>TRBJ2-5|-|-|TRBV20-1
CSAILQETQYF
TGCAGTGCTATACTCCAAGAGACCCAGTACTTC
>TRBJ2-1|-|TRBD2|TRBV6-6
CASSYQLAGVPREQFF
TGTGCCAGCAGTTACCAGTTAGCGGGAGTGCCTAGGGAGCAGTTCTTC
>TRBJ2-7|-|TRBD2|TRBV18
CASSPTSGRARDYEQYF
TGTGCCAGCTCACCGACTAGCGGGAGGGCCCGGGACTACGAGCAGTACTTC
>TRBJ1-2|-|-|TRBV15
CATSREADYGYTF
TGTGCCACCAGCAGAGAGGCGGACTATGGCTACACCTTC
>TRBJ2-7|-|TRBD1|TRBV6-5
CASSYAGQGPPYEQYF
TGTGCCAGCAGTTACGCAGGACAGGGCCCTCCCTACGAGCAGTACTTC
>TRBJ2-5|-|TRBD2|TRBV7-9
CASSFMREGHLGETQYF
TGTGCCAGCAGCTTCATGCGGGAGGGCCACCTAGGAGAGACCCAGTACTTC
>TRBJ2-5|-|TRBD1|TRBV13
CASSSYRGGETQYF
TGTGCCAGCAGCTCCTACAGGGGCGGGGAGACCCAGTACTTC